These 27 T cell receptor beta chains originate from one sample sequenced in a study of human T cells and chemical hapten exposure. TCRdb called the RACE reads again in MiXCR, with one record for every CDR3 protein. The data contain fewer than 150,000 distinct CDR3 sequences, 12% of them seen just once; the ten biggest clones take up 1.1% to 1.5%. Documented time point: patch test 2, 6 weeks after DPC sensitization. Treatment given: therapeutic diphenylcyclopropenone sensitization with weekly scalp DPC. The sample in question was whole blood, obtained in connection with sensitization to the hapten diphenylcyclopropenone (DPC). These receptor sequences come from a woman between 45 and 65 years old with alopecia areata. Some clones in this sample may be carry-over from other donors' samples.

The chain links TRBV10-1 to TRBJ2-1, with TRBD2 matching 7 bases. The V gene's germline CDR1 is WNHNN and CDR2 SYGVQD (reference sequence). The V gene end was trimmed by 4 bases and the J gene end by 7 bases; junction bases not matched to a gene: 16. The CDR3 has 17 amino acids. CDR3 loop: CASSGTEWSRGGNEQFF. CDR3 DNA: TGCGCCAGCAGTGGCACCGAGTGGAGCCGCGGGGGAAATGAGCAGTTCTTC.

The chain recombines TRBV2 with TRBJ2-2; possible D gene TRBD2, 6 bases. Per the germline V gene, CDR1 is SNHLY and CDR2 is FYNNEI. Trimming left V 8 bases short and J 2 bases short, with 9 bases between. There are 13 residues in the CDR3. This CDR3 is CASAGSNTGELFF. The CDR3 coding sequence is TGTGCCAGCGCGGGGAGTAACACCGGGGAGCTGTTTTTT.

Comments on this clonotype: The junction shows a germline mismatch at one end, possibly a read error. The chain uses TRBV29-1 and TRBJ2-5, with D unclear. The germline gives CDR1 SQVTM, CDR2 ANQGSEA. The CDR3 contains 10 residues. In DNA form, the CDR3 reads TGCAGCGCTGAAGATGAGACCCAGTACTTC. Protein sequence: CSAEDETQYF.

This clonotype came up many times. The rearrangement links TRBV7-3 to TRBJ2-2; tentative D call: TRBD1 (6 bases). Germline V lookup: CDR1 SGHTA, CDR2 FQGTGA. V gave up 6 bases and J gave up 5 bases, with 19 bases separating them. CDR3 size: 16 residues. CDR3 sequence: CASSSRTGTGTGELFF. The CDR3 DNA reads TGTGCCAGCAGTTCTCGCACAGGGACGGGGACCGGGGAGCTGTTTTTT.

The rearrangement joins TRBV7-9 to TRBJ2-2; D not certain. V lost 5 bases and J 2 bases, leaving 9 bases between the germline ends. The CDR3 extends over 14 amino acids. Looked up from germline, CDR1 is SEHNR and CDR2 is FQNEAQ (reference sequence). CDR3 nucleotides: TGTGCCAGCAGCCGCTCCTCCAACACCGGGGAGCTGTTTTTT. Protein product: CASSRSSNTGELFF.

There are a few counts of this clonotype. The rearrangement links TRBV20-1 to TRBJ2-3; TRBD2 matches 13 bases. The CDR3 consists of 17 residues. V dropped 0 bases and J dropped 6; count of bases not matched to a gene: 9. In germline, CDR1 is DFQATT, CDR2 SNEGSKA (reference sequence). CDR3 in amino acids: CSARDGGLAGAHDTQYF. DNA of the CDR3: TGCAGTGCTAGAGATGGCGGACTAGCGGGGGCCCACGATACGCAGTATTTT.

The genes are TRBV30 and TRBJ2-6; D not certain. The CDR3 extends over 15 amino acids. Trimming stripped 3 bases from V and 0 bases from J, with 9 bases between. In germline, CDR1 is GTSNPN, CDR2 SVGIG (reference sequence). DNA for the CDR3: TGTGCCTGGAGCCCCAGAGCCTCTGGGGCCAACGTCCTGACTTTC. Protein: CAWSPRASGANVLTF.

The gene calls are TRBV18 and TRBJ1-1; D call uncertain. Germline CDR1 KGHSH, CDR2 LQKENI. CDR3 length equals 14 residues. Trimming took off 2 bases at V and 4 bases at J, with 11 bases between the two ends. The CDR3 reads CASSPGRQLTEAFF. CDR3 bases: TGTGCCAGCTCACCAGGGCGTCAGCTCACTGAAGCTTTCTTT.

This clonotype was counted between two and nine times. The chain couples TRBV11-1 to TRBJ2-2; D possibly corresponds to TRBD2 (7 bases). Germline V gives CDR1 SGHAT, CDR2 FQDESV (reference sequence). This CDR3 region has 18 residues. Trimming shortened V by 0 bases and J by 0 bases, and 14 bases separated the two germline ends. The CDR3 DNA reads TGTGCCAGCAGCTTAGCGCGGAGCGGGACAACGAACACCGGGGAGCTGTTTTTT. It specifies CASSLARSGTTNTGELFF.

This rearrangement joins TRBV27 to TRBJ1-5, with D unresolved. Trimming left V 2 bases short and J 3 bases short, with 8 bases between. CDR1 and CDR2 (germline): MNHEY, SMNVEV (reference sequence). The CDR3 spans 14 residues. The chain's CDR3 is CASSLDRNNQPQHF. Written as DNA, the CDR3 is TGTGCCAGCAGTTTAGATCGGAACAATCAGCCCCAGCATTTT.

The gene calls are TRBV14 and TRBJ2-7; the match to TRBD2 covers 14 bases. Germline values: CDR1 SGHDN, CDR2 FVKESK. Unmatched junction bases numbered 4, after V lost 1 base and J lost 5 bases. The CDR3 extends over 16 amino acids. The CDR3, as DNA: TGTGCCAGCAGCCAAGCCCTGGGACTAGCGGGAGACGAGCAGTACTTC. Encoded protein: CASSQALGLAGDEQYF.

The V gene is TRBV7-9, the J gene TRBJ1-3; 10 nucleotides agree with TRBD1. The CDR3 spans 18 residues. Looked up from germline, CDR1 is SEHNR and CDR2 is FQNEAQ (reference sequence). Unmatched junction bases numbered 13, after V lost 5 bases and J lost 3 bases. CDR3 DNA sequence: TGTGCCAGCAGCCGGACCGGGACAGGGGACTCCTTTGGAAACACCATATATTTT. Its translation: CASSRTGTGDSFGNTIYF.

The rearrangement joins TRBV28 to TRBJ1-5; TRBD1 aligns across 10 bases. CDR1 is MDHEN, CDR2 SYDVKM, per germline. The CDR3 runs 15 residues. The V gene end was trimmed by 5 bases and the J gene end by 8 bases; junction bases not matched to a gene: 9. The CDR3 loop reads CASSRRDRGSEPQHF. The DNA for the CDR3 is TGTGCCAGCAGTCGAAGGGACAGGGGCAGTGAGCCCCAGCATTTT.

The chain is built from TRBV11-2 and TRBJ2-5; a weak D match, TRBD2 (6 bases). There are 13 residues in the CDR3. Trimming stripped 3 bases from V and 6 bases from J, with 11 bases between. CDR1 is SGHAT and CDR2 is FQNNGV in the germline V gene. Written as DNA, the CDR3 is TGTGCCAGCAGCTTCGGCGGGGAGAAGACCCAGTACTTC. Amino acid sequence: CASSFGGEKTQYF.

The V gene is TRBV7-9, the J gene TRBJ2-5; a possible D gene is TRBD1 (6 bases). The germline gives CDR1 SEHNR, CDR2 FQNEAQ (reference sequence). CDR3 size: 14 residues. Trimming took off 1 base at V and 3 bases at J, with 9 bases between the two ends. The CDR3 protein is CASSLGQGKETQYF. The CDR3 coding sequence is TGTGCCAGCAGCTTAGGCCAGGGGAAAGAGACCCAGTACTTC.

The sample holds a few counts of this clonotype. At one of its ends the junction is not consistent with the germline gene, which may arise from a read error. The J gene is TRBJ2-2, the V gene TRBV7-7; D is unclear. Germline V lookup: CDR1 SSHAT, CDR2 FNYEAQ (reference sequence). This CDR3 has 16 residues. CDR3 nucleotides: TGTGCTAGCAGCCAACAGATTACCGTCAACACCGGGGAGCTGTTTTTT. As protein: CASSQQITVNTGELFF. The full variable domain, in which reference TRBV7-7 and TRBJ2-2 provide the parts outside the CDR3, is GAGVSQSPRYKVTKRGQDVTLRCDPISSHATLYWYQQALGQGPEFLTYFNYEAQPDKSGLPSDRFSAERPEGSISTLTIQRTEQRDSAMYRCASSQQITVNTGELFFGEGSRLTVL.

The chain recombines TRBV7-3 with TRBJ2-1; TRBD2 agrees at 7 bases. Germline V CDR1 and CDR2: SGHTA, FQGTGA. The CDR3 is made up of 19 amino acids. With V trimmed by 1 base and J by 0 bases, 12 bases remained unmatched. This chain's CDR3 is CASSLKSLAAPHSYNEQFF. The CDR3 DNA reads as TGTGCCAGCAGCTTAAAGTCCCTAGCGGCCCCACACTCCTACAATGAGCAGTTCTTC.

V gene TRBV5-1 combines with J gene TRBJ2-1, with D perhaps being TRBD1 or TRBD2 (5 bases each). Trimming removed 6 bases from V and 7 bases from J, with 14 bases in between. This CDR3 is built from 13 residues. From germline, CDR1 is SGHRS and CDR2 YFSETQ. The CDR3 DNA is TGCGCCAGCAAACCGGGACGAGGGAATGAGCAGTTCTTC. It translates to CASKPGRGNEQFF.

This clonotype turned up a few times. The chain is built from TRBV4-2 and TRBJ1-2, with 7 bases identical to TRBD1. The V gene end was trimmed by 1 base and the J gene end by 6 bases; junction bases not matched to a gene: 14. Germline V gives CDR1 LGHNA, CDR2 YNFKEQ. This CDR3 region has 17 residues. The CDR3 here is CASSQAMGRTGQNGYTF. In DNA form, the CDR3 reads TGTGCCAGCAGCCAAGCGATGGGGAGGACAGGACAAAATGGCTACACCTTC.

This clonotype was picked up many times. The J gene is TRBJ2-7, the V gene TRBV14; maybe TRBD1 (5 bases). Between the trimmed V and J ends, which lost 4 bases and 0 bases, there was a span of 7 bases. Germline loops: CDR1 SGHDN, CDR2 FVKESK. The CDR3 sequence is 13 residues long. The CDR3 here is CASSLGASYEQYF. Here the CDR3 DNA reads TGTGCCAGCAGCCTAGGGGCCTCCTACGAGCAGTACTTC. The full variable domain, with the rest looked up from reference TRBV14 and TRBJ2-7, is EAGVTQFPSHSVIEKGQTVTLRCDPISGHDNLYWYRRVMGKEIKFLLHFVKESKQDESGMPNNRFLAERTGGTYSTLKVQPAELEDSGVYFCASSLGASYEQYFGPGTRLTVT.

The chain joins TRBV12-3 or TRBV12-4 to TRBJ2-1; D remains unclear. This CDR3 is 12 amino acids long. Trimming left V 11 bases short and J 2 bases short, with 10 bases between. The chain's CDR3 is CAGGVTYNEQFF. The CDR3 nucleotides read TGTGCCGGCGGTGTTACCTACAATGAGCAGTTCTTC.

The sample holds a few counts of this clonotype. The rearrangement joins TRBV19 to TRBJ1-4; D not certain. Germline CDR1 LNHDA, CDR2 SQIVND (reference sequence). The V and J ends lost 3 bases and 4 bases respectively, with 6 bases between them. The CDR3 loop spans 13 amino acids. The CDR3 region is CASSISNNEKLFF. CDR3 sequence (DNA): TGTGCCAGTAGTATTTCCAATAATGAAAAACTGTTTTTT.

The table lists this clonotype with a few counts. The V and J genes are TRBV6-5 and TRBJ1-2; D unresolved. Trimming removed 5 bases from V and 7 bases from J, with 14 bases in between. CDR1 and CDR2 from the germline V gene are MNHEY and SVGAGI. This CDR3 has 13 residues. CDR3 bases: TGTGCCAGCAGTACGCGCGGGAGGATTGGCTACACCTTC. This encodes CASSTRGRIGYTF.

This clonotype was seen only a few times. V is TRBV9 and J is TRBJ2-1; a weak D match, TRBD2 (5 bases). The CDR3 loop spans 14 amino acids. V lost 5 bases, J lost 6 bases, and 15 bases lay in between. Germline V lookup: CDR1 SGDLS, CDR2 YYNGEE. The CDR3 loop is CASSLDSRGNEQFF. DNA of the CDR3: TGTGCCAGCAGTCTTGATAGCCGGGGCAATGAGCAGTTCTTC.

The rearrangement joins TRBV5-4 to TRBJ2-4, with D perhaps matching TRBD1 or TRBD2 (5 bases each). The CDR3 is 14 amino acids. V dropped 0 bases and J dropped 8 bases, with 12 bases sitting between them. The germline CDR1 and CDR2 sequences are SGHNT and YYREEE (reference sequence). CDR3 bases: TGTGCCAGCAGCTTGGAAGGGACCCACTACATTCAGTACTTC. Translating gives CASSLEGTHYIQYF.

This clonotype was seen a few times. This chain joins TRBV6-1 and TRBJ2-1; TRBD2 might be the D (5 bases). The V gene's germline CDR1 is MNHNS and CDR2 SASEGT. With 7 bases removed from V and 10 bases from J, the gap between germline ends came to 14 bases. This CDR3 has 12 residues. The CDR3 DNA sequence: TGTGCCAGCACCCTGGAGGTTGGCGAGCAGTTCTTC. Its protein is CASTLEVGEQFF.

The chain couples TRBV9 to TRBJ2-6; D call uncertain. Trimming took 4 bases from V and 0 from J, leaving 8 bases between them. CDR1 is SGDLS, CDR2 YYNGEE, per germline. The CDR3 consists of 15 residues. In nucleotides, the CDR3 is TGTGCCAGCAGCCCTTTGCTCTCTGGGGCCAACGTCCTGACTTTC. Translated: CASSPLLSGANVLTF.